This T cell receptor beta chain was identified during a study of T-cell reconstitution after alpha-beta-depleted transplantation in children. Preparation of the TCRbeta library was carried out with unique molecular identifiers. MiXCR, applied by TCRdb to the PCR reads, yields one record per CDR3 protein. The table has fewer than 85,000 distinct CDR3 sequences, less than 15% seen once. Study-level points and caveats: Hyperexpanded clones declined; after one year, newly produced T cells mostly supplied diversity. Two months or so post-transplant, alpha-beta T cells reportedly derived from several hundred expanded graft clones. Some patients owed their high day-60 TCRbeta diversity to surviving recipient T cells and thymic progenitors.

Concerning this clonotype itself: Its antigen is as yet unknown.

The clonotype comes from a male patient aged 2 to 9 who had a stem cell transplant for acute lymphoblastic leukemia, so the T cells may come from the graft donor. Source: PBMCs, mostly from graft donor cells, taken 180 days after TCRalphabeta/CD19-depleted stem cell transplant.

The DNA for the CDR3 is TGTGCCAGCAGTCAGCCAGGGGGCTTGGGGTCCTACAATGAGCAGTTCTTC. It encodes CASSQPGGLGSYNEQFF. The chain has TRBV28 and TRBJ2-1; 8 bases align to TRBD1. V lost 5 bases and J lost 1; bases outside the gene matches: 10. The CDR3 is made up of 17 amino acids. Per the germline V gene, CDR1 is MDHEN and CDR2 is SYDVKM. Using reference TRBV28 and TRBJ2-1 for the parts outside the CDR3, the full variable domain is DVKVTQSSRYLVKRTGEKVFLECVQDMDHENMFWYRQDPGLGLRLIYFSYDVKMKEKGDIPEGYSVSREKKERFSLILESASTNQTSMYLCASSQPGGLGSYNEQFFGPGTRLTVL.